The 6 T cell receptor beta chains listed next were all sequenced from one sample in a study of blood T cell repertoires in COVID-19 (dated by TCRdb to 2018 to 2021). Libraries were built with the immunoSEQ multiplex PCR assay. Sourced from immuneACCESS, this table was stored by TCRdb with only in-frame sequences that have V and J called. A share of the clones is absent; for the studies checked, an unresolved V gene accounts for under half, and the remainder has no known explanation. Counted in this sample were about 98,000 clones; about 86% of them appeared once. The ten most abundant clones make up approximately 4% of the sample. Sequences were obtained from peripheral blood. The receptors originated from a man in his fifties or sixties with acute or convalescent COVID-19.

This chain joins TRBV4-3 and TRBJ1-2; TRBD1 aligns across 8 bases. Germline lookup yields CDR1 LGHNA and CDR2 YSLEER. The CDR3 spans 17 residues. Losses at the gene ends were 4 bases for V and 8 bases for J; bases not matched to a gene: 18. The CDR3 DNA follows: TGCGCCAGCAGCCCAAGTTTGGGCGAGGGCAGGGGGCTCGGCTACACCTTC. Residues: CASSPSLGEGRGLGYTF.

The chain recombines TRBV29-1 with TRBJ1-2, with 8 bases aligning to TRBD1. J gave up 4 bases and V 3 bases, and 7 bases lay outside the gene matches. The germline V gene has CDR1 SQVTM and CDR2 ANQGSEA. This CDR3 spans 14 amino acids. The CDR3 loop is CSVDLGQGFYGYTF. The CDR3 nucleotides read TGCAGCGTTGACTTAGGACAGGGATTCTATGGCTACACCTTC.

This chain joins TRBV28 and TRBJ2-2, with TRBD1 matching over 10 bases. The V and J ends lost 8 bases and 4 bases, in that order; junction bases with no gene match: 4. The CDR3 totals 14 residues. Germline V lookup: CDR1 MDHEN, CDR2 SYDVKM. This chain's CDR3 is CASSWTGGTGELFF. CDR3 in DNA: TGTGCCAGCTCTTGGACAGGGGGCACCGGGGAGCTGTTTTTT.

This sequence joins TRBV7-2 and TRBJ2-1; 11 bases are a match to TRBD1. This CDR3 is built from 16 residues. The trim removed 0 bases at V and 5 bases at J, leaving 3 bases unmatched. Germline CDR1 reads SGHTA; CDR2 reads FQGNSA. CDR3 in amino acids: CASSLAGQGVDNEQFF. The DNA of the CDR3 is TGTGCCAGCAGCTTAGCGGGACAGGGGGTCGACAATGAGCAGTTCTTC. Full variable domain (outside the CDR3, taken from reference TRBV7-2 and TRBJ2-1): GAGVSQSPSNKVTEKGKDVELRCDPISGHTALYWYRQSLGQGLEFLIYFQGNSAPDKSGLPSDRFSAERTGGSVSTLTIQRTQQEDSAVYLCASSLAGQGVDNEQFFGPGTRLTVL.

The chain joins TRBV10-3 to TRBJ2-7; TRBD1 aligns across 7 bases. CDR3 length: 13 amino acids. V lost 3 bases and J lost 6; bases outside the gene matches: 5. The germline CDR1 and CDR2 sequences are ENHRY and SYGVKD. CDR3 nucleotides: TGTGCCATCAGTGAAAACAGGGGAAGCGAGCAGTACGTC. Its translation: CAISENRGSEQYV.

The genes are TRBV4-3 and TRBJ2-1, with 14 bases that match TRBD2. J was trimmed by 9 bases and V by 1 base; bases with no gene match: 11. The CDR3 is 18 amino acids. Germline loops: CDR1 LGHNA, CDR2 YSLEER. The CDR3 reads CASSQASIGTSGSSEQFF. The CDR3 DNA is TGCGCCAGCAGCCAAGCCTCTATCGGGACTAGCGGGAGTAGTGAGCAGTTCTTC.